Below are 10 T cell receptor beta chains sequenced from a single sample in a study of cytomegalovirus exposure and HLA in healthy donors (dated by TCRdb to about 2017). Library preparation employed the immunoSEQ multiplex PCR assay. The multiplex PCR relied on a mix of 60 forward primers for TCR Vbeta segments and 13 reverse primers for TCR Jbeta segments. The clones in this table, taken by TCRdb from immuneACCESS, are in-frame only. Not every clone is retained; where verified, under half of the shortfall comes from an unresolved V gene, and the cause of the rest is unknown. A total of about 190,000 clones appear in this sample, approximately 80% of them only once. Roughly 2.3% of the sample is in the top ten clones. The source material was PBMCs. All receptors derive from a male donor in good health and CMV-seronegative.

A word on this clone: The junction does not match germline at one end; this may be a read error. In the same sample, other DNA sequences code for this CDR3. The V and J genes are TRBV5-1 and TRBJ1-1; 8 bases align to TRBD1. Germline lookup yields CDR1 SGHRS and CDR2 YFSETQ. The CDR3 totals 15 residues. CDR3 sequence: CASSEGQADNTEAFF. CDR3 sequence (DNA): TGCGCCAGCAGCGAGGGACAGGCGGACAACACTGAAGCCTTCTTT.

The count of this clone is one. The gene calls are TRBV18 and TRBJ2-1; D ambiguous. Trimming took off 1 base at V and 4 bases at J, with 5 bases between the two ends. The CDR3 consists of 13 residues. Per germline, CDR1 KGHSH and CDR2 LQKENI. The DNA of the CDR3 is TGTGCCAGCTCACCACGCGGATACAATGAGCAGTTCTTC. Translated: CASSPRGYNEQFF.

V and J are TRBV18 and TRBJ2-5; D is perhaps TRBD1 (6 bases). CDR1 KGHSH and CDR2 LQKENI come from the germline V gene. V gave up 3 bases and J gave up 3 bases, with 11 bases separating them. The CDR3 covers 14 residues. The CDR3 here is CASSPSGVEETQYF. The CDR3 DNA reads as TGTGCCAGCTCACCCTCAGGGGTGGAAGAGACCCAGTACTTC.

This rearrangement joins TRBV13 to TRBJ2-1; 12 bases map to TRBD2. CDR1 is PRHDT and CDR2 is FYEKMQ in the germline V gene (reference sequence). V dropped 5 bases and J dropped 8; count of bases not matched to a gene: 10. This CDR3 is 16 amino acids long. This CDR3 reads CASSPPPSGRADEQFF. The CDR3 bases are TGTGCCAGCAGCCCCCCACCTAGCGGGAGGGCCGATGAGCAGTTCTTC.

This clone was seen a handful of times. The chain employs TRBV19 and TRBJ2-7; 9 bases line up with TRBD2. CDR1 LNHDA and CDR2 SQIVND come from the germline V gene (reference sequence). V lost 3 bases, J lost 3 bases, and 6 bases stayed unmatched. CDR3 size: 15 residues. CDR3 sequence reads: CASSMLAGSHYEQYF. DNA for the CDR3: TGTGCCAGTAGTATGCTAGCGGGATCCCACTACGAGCAGTACTTC.

V usage is TRBV7-9 and J usage is TRBJ2-7; 12 nucleotides line up with TRBD1. Germline CDR1 is SEHNR and CDR2 is FQNEAQ (reference sequence). The CDR3 consists of 16 residues. The J segment lost 4 bases and the V segment lost 6 bases, leaving 10 bases of the junction unmatched. CDR3 DNA sequence: TGTGCCAGCAGTCCCGGGACAGGGGGCGCGAGATACGAGCAGTACTTC. Translating gives CASSPGTGGARYEQYF.

This clone was detected only a few times. The chain has TRBV10-3 and TRBJ1-5; tentatively, D is TRBD1 (6 bases). The V end lost 0 bases, the J end lost 9 bases, and 15 bases lay between the germline ends. The CDR3 totals 15 residues. From germline, CDR1 is ENHRY and CDR2 SYGVKD. CDR3 in amino acids: CAISESEMLGGPQHF. In nucleotides, the CDR3 is TGTGCCATCAGTGAGTCGGAGATGCTAGGGGGGCCCCAGCATTTT.

The genes are TRBV5-4 and TRBJ2-7, with 9 bases identical to TRBD1. Per germline, CDR1 SGHNT and CDR2 YYREEE (reference sequence). The ends lost 9 bases at V and 7 bases at J; junction bases unmatched: 17. CDR3 length: 15 residues. The chain's CDR3 is CATRLQTGGPREQYF. The CDR3 DNA follows: TGTGCCACCCGACTGCAGACAGGGGGTCCAAGGGAGCAGTACTTC.

The chain couples TRBV11-2 to TRBJ2-7; no clear D. The V gene's germline CDR1 is SGHAT and CDR2 FQNNGV. Between the trimmed V and J ends, which lost 0 bases and 4 bases, there was a span of 10 bases. The CDR3 consists of 14 residues. DNA of the CDR3: TGTGCCAGCAGCTTAGATTCCACCCGGTACGAGCAGTACTTC. Residues: CASSLDSTRYEQYF. The variable domain in full, with the rest retrieved from reference TRBV11-2 and TRBJ2-7, is EAGVAQSPRYKIIEKRQSVAFWCNPISGHATLYWYQQILGQGPKLLIQFQNNGVVDDSQLPKDRFSAERLKGVDSTLKIQPAKLEDSAVYLCASSLDSTRYEQYFGPGTRLTVT.

This rearrangement joins TRBV5-4 to TRBJ2-5, with 8 positions matching TRBD2. The ends lost 2 bases at V and 1 base at J; junction bases unmatched: 1. Germline V lookup: CDR1 SGHNT, CDR2 YYREEE (reference sequence). The CDR3 has 14 amino acids. CDR3 nucleotide sequence: TGTGCCAGCAGCTTTAGCGGGGCCCAAGAGACCCAGTACTTC. As protein: CASSFSGAQETQYF.